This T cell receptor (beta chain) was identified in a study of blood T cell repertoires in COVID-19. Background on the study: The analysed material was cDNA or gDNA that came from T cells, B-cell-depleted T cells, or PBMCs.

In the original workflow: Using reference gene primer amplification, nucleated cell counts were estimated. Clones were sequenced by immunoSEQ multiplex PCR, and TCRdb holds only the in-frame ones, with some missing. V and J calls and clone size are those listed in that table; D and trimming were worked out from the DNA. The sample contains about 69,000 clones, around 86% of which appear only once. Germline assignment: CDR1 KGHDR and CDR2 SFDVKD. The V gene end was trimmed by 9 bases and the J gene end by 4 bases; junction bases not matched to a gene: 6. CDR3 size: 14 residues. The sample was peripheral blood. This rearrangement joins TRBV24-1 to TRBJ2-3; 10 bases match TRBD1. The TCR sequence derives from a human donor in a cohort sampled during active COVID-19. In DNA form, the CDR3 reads TGTGCCACCGCCCGGGACAGGGGTGCAGATACGCAGTATTTT. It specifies CATARDRGADTQYF.